The 5 T cell receptor beta chains listed next were all sequenced from one sample in a study of cytomegalovirus exposure and HLA in healthy donors. Generated by immunoSEQ multiplex PCR, the TCRdb table keeps only in-frame clones and is missing some. The sample records 100,000 to 150,000 clones, about 87% being singletons. Sequences were obtained from PBMCs. All receptors derive from a woman under 30 in good health and CMV-seronegative.

V and J are TRBV25-1 and TRBJ1-4, with 9 bases identical to TRBD1. The CDR3 has 14 residues. Germline assignment: CDR1 MGHDK and CDR2 SYGVNS. V gave up 6 bases and J gave up 8 bases; unmatched junction bases: 7. The CDR3, as DNA: TGTGCCAGCAGAGGACCCGGGACAGGGGAAAAACTGTTTTTT. Its translation is CASRGPGTGEKLFF.

V gene TRBV28 combines with J gene TRBJ1-3, with D possibly TRBD1 on 6 matching bases. Germline-derived CDR1 and CDR2 are MDHEN and SYDVKM. Trimming left V 6 bases short and J 0 bases short, with 12 bases between. The CDR3 is 15 amino acids. CDR3 region: CASRTDSASGNTIYF. The DNA for the CDR3 is TGTGCCAGCAGGACGGACAGCGCCTCTGGAAACACCATATATTTT.

In its sample, this clone was seen a few times. The chain carries TRBV2 and TRBJ1-2; TRBD1 agrees at 12 bases. The CDR3 runs 14 residues. The ends lost 6 bases at V and 7 bases at J; junction bases unmatched: 6. Germline V lookup: CDR1 SNHLY, CDR2 FYNNEI. The CDR3 region has the DNA TGTGCCAGCAGGGGACAGGGGGCTCTCTTTGGCTACACCTTC. Translated, it gives CASRGQGALFGYTF.

This chain connects TRBV5-5 to TRBJ1-2, with 7 bases identical to TRBD1. After removal of 4 bases from V and 4 bases from J, the junction contained 10 bases not matched to a gene. Germline-derived CDR1 and CDR2 are SGHKS and YYEKEE (reference sequence). The length of the CDR3 is 15 residues. This CDR3 reads CASSLSRGSGYGYTF. CDR3 bases: TGTGCCAGCAGCCTGTCCAGGGGGTCTGGCTATGGCTACACCTTC.

The rearrangement joins TRBV27 to TRBJ2-1, with D maybe TRBD1 (7 bases). This CDR3 has 15 residues. Trimming took off 6 bases at V and 4 bases at J, with 16 bases between the two ends. Germline V lookup: CDR1 MNHEY, CDR2 SMNVEV (reference sequence). The CDR3 sequence: CASSPSTGTYNEQFF. In DNA form, the CDR3 reads TGTGCCAGCAGCCCATCGACAGGGACTTACAATGAGCAGTTCTTC.